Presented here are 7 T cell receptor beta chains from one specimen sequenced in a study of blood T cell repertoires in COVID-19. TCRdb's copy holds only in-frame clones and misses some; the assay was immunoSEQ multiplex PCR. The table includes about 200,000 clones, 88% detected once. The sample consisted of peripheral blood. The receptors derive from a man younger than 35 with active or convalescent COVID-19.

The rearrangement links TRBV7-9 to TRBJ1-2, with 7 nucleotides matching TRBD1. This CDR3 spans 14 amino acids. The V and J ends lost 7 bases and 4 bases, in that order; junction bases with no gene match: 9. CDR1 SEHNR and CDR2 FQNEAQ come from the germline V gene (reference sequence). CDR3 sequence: CASTRGDRSYGYTF. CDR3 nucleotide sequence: TGTGCCAGCACCAGGGGGGACAGATCCTATGGCTACACCTTC.

The DNA of the CDR3 is TGTGCCAGTAGCTACGGGACAGGGTTACAAGAGACCCAGTACTTC. Amino acid sequence: CASSYGTGLQETQYF. The chain joins TRBV19 to TRBJ2-5, with 9 bases identical to TRBD1. Per germline, CDR1 LNHDA and CDR2 SQIVND (reference sequence). V shed 6 bases and J 2 bases; nucleotides not matched to a gene: 7. CDR3 length: 15 residues.

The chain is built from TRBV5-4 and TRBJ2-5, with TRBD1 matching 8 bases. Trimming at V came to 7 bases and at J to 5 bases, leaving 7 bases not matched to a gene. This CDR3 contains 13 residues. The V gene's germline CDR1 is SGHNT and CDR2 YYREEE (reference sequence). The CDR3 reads CASGKRDRETQYF. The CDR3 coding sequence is TGTGCCAGCGGAAAACGGGACAGGGAGACCCAGTACTTC. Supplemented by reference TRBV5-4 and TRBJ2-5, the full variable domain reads ETGVTQSPTHLIKTRGQQVTLRCSSQSGHNTVSWYQQALGQGPQFIFQYYREEENGRGNFPPRFSGLQFPNYSSELNVNALELDDSALYLCASGKRDRETQYFGPGTRLLVL.

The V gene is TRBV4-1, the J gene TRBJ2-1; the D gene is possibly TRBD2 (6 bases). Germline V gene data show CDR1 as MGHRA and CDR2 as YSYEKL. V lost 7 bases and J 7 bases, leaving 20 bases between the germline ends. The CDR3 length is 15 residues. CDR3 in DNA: TGCGCCAGCACGGTTTCGGAGGGGCTAGGGAATGAGCAGTTCTTC. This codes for CASTVSEGLGNEQFF.

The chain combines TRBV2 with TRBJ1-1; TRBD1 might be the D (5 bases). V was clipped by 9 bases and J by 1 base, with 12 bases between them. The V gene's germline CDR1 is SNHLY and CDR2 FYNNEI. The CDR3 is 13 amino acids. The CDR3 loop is CASYSGANTEAFF. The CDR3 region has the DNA TGTGCCAGTTACAGTGGGGCGAACACTGAAGCTTTCTTT.

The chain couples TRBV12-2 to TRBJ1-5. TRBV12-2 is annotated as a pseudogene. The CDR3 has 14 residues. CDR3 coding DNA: TGTGCAAGTCGCTTAGCGCGGCGGGATCAGCCCCAGCATTTT. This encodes CASRLARRDQPQHF.

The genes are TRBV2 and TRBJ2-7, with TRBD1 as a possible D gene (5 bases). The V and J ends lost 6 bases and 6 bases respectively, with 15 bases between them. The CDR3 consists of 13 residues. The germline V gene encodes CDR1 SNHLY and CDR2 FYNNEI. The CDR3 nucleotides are TGTGCCAGCAGGGAGCCAGGGTTGGGCGAGCAGTACTTC. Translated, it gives CASREPGLGEQYF.